Below, 8 T cell receptor beta chains from the same sample are listed, as sequenced in a study of regulatory and conventional T cells in RAG deficiency. Here immunoSEQ multiplex PCR was the method, and the copy in TCRdb shows in-frame clones only, minus some. The sample includes under 20,000 clones, roughly 87% seen only once; the top ten take 1.4%. Genomic DNA came from blood regulatory T cells gated CD4+ CD25-high CD127-low. In addition, the sample was reused for a study of regulatory T cells. That study adds: The PCR used 52 TRBV and 13 TRBJ primers.

Source material: Tregs sorted from blood. Receptors were obtained from a human donor in good health.

The J gene is TRBJ2-3, the V gene TRBV10-2; perhaps TRBD1 as D (5 bases). The CDR3 contains 12 residues. Trimming stripped 10 bases from V and 3 bases from J, with 11 bases between. Germline lookup yields CDR1 WSHSY and CDR2 SAAADI. CDR3: CAIWGVTDTQYF. DNA of the CDR3: TGCGCCATCTGGGGCGTTACAGATACGCAGTATTTT.

The rearrangement joins TRBV29-1 to TRBJ1-5, with 9 bases matching TRBD1. The V gene's germline CDR1 is SQVTM and CDR2 ANQGSEA. CDR3 length: 14 amino acids. Trimming at V came to 6 bases and at J to 1 base, leaving 4 bases not matched to a gene. The CDR3 reads CSVGQGLSNQPQHF. The CDR3 DNA follows: TGCAGCGTGGGACAGGGCCTAAGCAATCAGCCCCAGCATTTT.

The J gene is TRBJ1-5, the V gene TRBV28, with a weak D call TRBD1 (6 bases). Trimming stripped 2 bases from V and 4 bases from J, with 12 bases between. CDR3 length: 15 residues. CDR1 and CDR2 (germline): MDHEN, SYDVKM. The CDR3 loop reads CASSLTGRTNQPQHF. Written as DNA, the CDR3 is TGTGCCAGCAGTTTAACAGGGAGAACAAATCAGCCCCAGCATTTT.

The chain has TRBV27 and TRBJ2-1, with 10 positions matching TRBD1. The CDR3 spans 15 residues. Germline V gene sequence: CDR1 MNHEY, CDR2 SMNVEV (reference sequence). The J segment lost 4 bases and the V segment lost 10 bases, leaving 10 bases of the junction unmatched. CDR3: CATGVGTGEYNEQFF. Here the CDR3 DNA reads TGTGCCACGGGCGTCGGGACAGGGGAATACAATGAGCAGTTCTTC.

The CDR3 DNA follows: TGTGCCAGCAGCCCAAATCCCGACAGTCCCTACGAGCAGTACTTC. It codes for CASSPNPDSPYEQYF. The chain uses TRBV9 and TRBJ2-5; D perhaps matches TRBD1 (5 bases). The J call could be wrong; TRBJ2-7 is a better fit for the DNA end. The CDR3 covers 15 residues. Germline values: CDR1 SGDLS, CDR2 YYNGEE.

This clone was seen just once. V usage is TRBV7-9 and J usage is TRBJ2-3, with D unclear. The CDR3 has 15 residues. V lost 1 base and J lost 2, with 10 bases in between. Germline V CDR1 and CDR2: SEHNR, FQNEAQ (reference sequence). This chain's CDR3 is CASSLGGIPTDTQYF. CDR3 nucleotides: TGTGCCAGCAGCTTAGGGGGTATACCCACAGATACGCAGTATTTT. The whole variable domain, remainder taken from reference TRBV7-9 and TRBJ2-3, is DTGVSQNPRHKITKRGQNVTFRCDPISEHNRLYWYRQTLGQGPEFLTYFQNEAQLEKSRLLSDRFSAERPKGSFSTLEIQRTEQGDSAMYLCASSLGGIPTDTQYFGPGTRLTVL.

The V call is TRBV9, the J call TRBJ2-2; 9 bases match TRBD1. The ends lost 3 bases at V and 7 bases at J; junction bases unmatched: 10. The CDR3 length is 16 residues. Germline V gene lookup returns CDR1 SGDLS and CDR2 YYNGEE. The CDR3 region has the DNA TGTGCCAGCAGCGCCCGACAGGGGGTCTCCTTCGGGGAGCTGTTTTTT. Translation: CASSARQGVSFGELFF.

The V and J genes are TRBV19 and TRBJ1-5, with D perhaps TRBD1 (5 bases). The CDR3 spans 15 residues. Trimming cost V 1 base and J 0 bases, with 7 bases left between them. The germline V gene has CDR1 LNHDA and CDR2 SQIVND (reference sequence). Here the CDR3 reads CASSIGGGSNQPQHF. For the CDR3, the DNA is TGTGCCAGTAGTATAGGGGGGGGTAGCAATCAGCCCCAGCATTTT.